Following are 23 T cell receptor beta chains from one sample sequenced in a study of T cell repertoires in cytomegalovirus infection. TCRdb reprocessed the reads via MiXCR and lists one record per CDR3 protein. The table lists a few hundred thousand distinct CDR3 sequences, approximately 9.5% of them singletons. The sequenced sample was PBMCs. The receptors shown here come from a human donor in good health (CMV status not recorded). Some clones in this sample may be carry-over from other donors' samples.

The V and J genes are TRBV7-8 and TRBJ2-7; TRBD1 agrees at 8 bases. The germline CDR1 and CDR2 sequences are SGHVS and FQNEAQ. The CDR3 totals 15 residues. Trimming removed 2 bases from V and 5 bases from J; junction bases left unmatched: 8. The CDR3 protein is CASSLSPDRGHEQYF. The CDR3 region has the DNA TGTGCCAGCAGCTTATCCCCCGACAGGGGCCACGAGCAGTACTTC.

This clonotype was detected only a few times. The V gene is TRBV7-4, the J gene TRBJ1-3; TRBD1 agrees at 10 bases. The CDR3 totals 16 residues. Trimming took 5 bases from V and 4 from J; bases not matched to a gene: 8. From germline, CDR1 is SGHVT and CDR2 SQSDAQ. This chain's CDR3 is CASSGQGVLRGNTIYF. CDR3 sequence (DNA): TGTGCCAGCAGCGGACAGGGGGTTCTTAGAGGAAACACCATATATTTT.

This clonotype has ten or more counts. The J gene is TRBJ2-7, the V gene TRBV12-3 or TRBV12-4; D unclear. V lost 7 bases and J lost 0, with 13 bases in between. This CDR3 region has 14 residues. The CDR3 loop reads CASKRTASSYEQYF. The DNA of the CDR3 is TGTGCCAGCAAAAGGACGGCGAGCTCCTACGAGCAGTACTTC.

The chain combines TRBV7-9 with TRBJ2-7; TRBD1 matches 10 bases. V shed 8 bases, J shed 6 bases, and the junction held 10 bases outside the gene matches. The CDR3 is made up of 14 amino acids. Germline CDR1 and CDR2: SEHNR and FQNEAQ (reference sequence). CDR3 protein: CASGLGTGASEQYF. The DNA for the CDR3 is TGTGCCAGCGGGCTCGGGACAGGGGCGTCCGAGCAGTACTTC.

Ten or more counts support this clonotype. This sequence joins TRBV7-2 and TRBJ1-1; D remains ambiguous. Trimming took 5 bases from V and 0 from J, leaving 7 bases between them. The CDR3 covers 13 residues. Looked up from germline, CDR1 is SGHTA and CDR2 is FQGNSA. This CDR3 is CASSPELNTEAFF. The CDR3 nucleotides read TGTGCCAGCAGCCCTGAATTGAACACTGAAGCTTTCTTT.

This clonotype came up many times. The rearrangement joins TRBV6-5 to TRBJ2-1; 12 bases are a match to TRBD2. Germline CDR1 reads MNHEY; CDR2 reads SVGAGI. The CDR3 is 15 residues long. V dropped 7 bases and J dropped 6; count of bases not matched to a gene: 7. CDR3 amino acids: CASNKGLAGSNEQFF. The CDR3 DNA is TGTGCCAGCAATAAGGGACTAGCGGGTTCCAATGAGCAGTTCTTC.

This clonotype was observed many times. The chain carries TRBV6-5 and TRBJ1-2, with 10 positions matching TRBD1. The CDR3 has 15 amino acids. Per the germline V gene, CDR1 is MNHEY and CDR2 is SVGAGI. Germline trimming cut 5 bases from V and 6 bases from J; bases unmatched to any gene: 9. The CDR3 region has the DNA TGTGCCAGCAGTACCAGGACAGGGGGGAGGAATGGCTACACCTTC. Protein sequence: CASSTRTGGRNGYTF.

This clonotype has at least ten counts. The J gene is TRBJ2-1, the V gene TRBV7-2; 7 bases fit TRBD1. With V trimmed by 4 bases and J by 12 bases, 15 bases remained unmatched. The CDR3 is made up of 15 amino acids. Germline V gene lookup returns CDR1 SGHTA and CDR2 FQGNSA. As DNA, the CDR3 is TGTGCCAGCAGCTCACAGGGGCCGATTATGGGGGTGCAGTTCTTC. The encoded protein is CASSSQGPIMGVQFF.

This clonotype occurred a few times. This chain connects TRBV7-9 to TRBJ1-1; tentative D call: TRBD1 (5 bases). The germline V and J ends were trimmed by 1 base and 5 bases, with 11 bases remaining between them. Per germline, CDR1 SEHNR and CDR2 FQNEAQ (reference sequence). CDR3 size: 14 residues. The CDR3 loop reads CASSLVPGTTEAFF. The CDR3 DNA reads as TGTGCCAGCAGCTTAGTGCCGGGGACGACTGAAGCTTTCTTT.

This clonotype showed up just a few times. The chain recombines TRBV24-1 with TRBJ2-7, with TRBD2 identical over 9 bases. Per germline, CDR1 KGHDR and CDR2 SFDVKD. J gave up 3 bases and V 10 bases, and 21 bases lay outside the gene matches. This CDR3 spans 18 amino acids. The CDR3 protein is CATRRKNSAGGIGYEQYF. The DNA of the CDR3 is TGTGCCACTCGCCGGAAAAATTCAGCGGGAGGAATTGGCTACGAGCAGTACTTC.

This clonotype was counted ten times or more. V usage is TRBV7-2 and J usage is TRBJ1-6; D is perhaps TRBD1 (5 bases). Deletions cut 4 bases from V and 5 bases from J, with 15 bases between. Looked up from germline, CDR1 is SGHTA and CDR2 is FQGNSA. This CDR3 contains 16 residues. CDR3 nucleotides: TGTGCCAGCAGCTCTTATTGGGGACTGGATAATTCACCCCTCCACTTT. Protein: CASSSYWGLDNSPLHF.

The sample holds many counts of this clonotype. The chain carries TRBV2 and TRBJ2-1, with D unclear. This CDR3 comprises 12 residues. Germline loops: CDR1 SNHLY, CDR2 FYNNEI. Trimming stripped 11 bases from V and 5 bases from J, with 13 bases between. CDR3 region: CAEIGVHNEQFF. The CDR3, as DNA: TGTGCCGAAATAGGAGTGCACAATGAGCAGTTCTTC.

This clonotype was seen many times. V is TRBV7-2 and J is TRBJ1-2, with unresolved D. Trimming cost V 1 base and J 8 bases, with 8 bases left between them. CDR1 SGHTA and CDR2 FQGNSA come from the germline V gene. This CDR3 has 12 amino acids. The CDR3: CASSLGVRGYTF. Here the CDR3 DNA reads TGTGCCAGCAGCTTAGGGGTACGGGGCTACACCTTC. The variable domain in full, completed from reference TRBV7-2 and TRBJ1-2, reads GAGVSQSPSNKVTEKGKDVELRCDPISGHTALYWYRQSLGQGLEFLIYFQGNSAPDKSGLPSDRFSAERTGGSVSTLTIQRTQQEDSAVYLCASSLGVRGYTFGSGTRLTVV.

At least ten counts were recorded for this clonotype. The rearrangement links TRBV4-1 to TRBJ1-1; no firm D call. The ends were cut back, 7 bases at V and 1 base at J, with 16 bases in the middle. Germline V gene data show CDR1 as MGHRA and CDR2 as YSYEKL. The CDR3 is 15 amino acids. Here the CDR3 DNA reads TGCGCCAGCATTCTAGGCCCTTTGGCGAACACTGAAGCTTTCTTT. Translation: CASILGPLANTEAFF.

This clonotype was seen at least ten times. This sequence joins TRBV7-2 and TRBJ2-7; 10 nucleotides align to TRBD1. The CDR3 is 16 amino acids. V was pared by 5 bases and J by 6 bases, with 13 bases of the junction left unmatched. Looked up from germline, CDR1 is SGHTA and CDR2 is FQGNSA. The CDR3 spells CASSLHLGQGGGEQYF. The DNA of the CDR3 is TGTGCCAGCAGCCTGCACCTAGGACAGGGGGGAGGCGAGCAGTACTTC.

This clonotype was found many times. V gene TRBV7-2 combines with J gene TRBJ2-5; possibly TRBD1 or TRBD2 for D (5 bases each). CDR1 SGHTA and CDR2 FQGNSA come from the germline V gene. V was clipped by 5 bases and J by 0 bases, with 13 bases between them. This CDR3 spans 15 amino acids. The DNA for the CDR3 is TGTGCCAGCAGCCTCTATGGGGGTTACCAAGAGACCCAGTACTTC. Protein sequence: CASSLYGGYQETQYF.

Worth noting for this clonotype: A much larger clone lies a single base off, so this may be a read error. This chain joins TRBV5-4 and TRBJ2-3; the D is unclear. The CDR3 runs to 12 residues. Trimming left V 4 bases short and J 2 bases short, with 5 bases between. Germline V lookup: CDR1 SGHNT, CDR2 YYREEE (reference sequence). For the CDR3, the DNA is TGTGCCAGCAGCCAAAACACAGATACGCAGTATTTT. Translated: CASSQNTDTQYF.

V is TRBV19 and J is TRBJ1-3, with D uncertain. Germline CDR1 is LNHDA and CDR2 is SQIVND (reference sequence). Trimming shortened V by 9 bases and J by 0 bases, and 9 bases separated the two germline ends. This CDR3 is built from 13 residues. The CDR3 coding sequence is TGTGCCAGCGGAAGTTCCTCTGGAAACACCATATATTTT. Translation gives CASGSSSGNTIYF. The full variable domain, rest sourced from reference TRBV19 and TRBJ1-3, is DGGITQSPKYLFRKEGQNVTLSCEQNLNHDAMYWYRQDPGQGLRLIYYSQIVNDFQKGDIAEGYSVSREKKESFPLTVTSAQKNPTAFYLCASGSSSGNTIYFGEGSWLTVV.

At least ten counts were recorded for this clonotype. The DNA for the CDR3 is TGTGCCAGCAGTTTCCCGGGACTACCCCAAGAGACCCAGTACTTC. Translated: CASSFPGLPQETQYF. This chain joins TRBV12-3 or TRBV12-4 and TRBJ2-5, with 7 bases that match TRBD2. J lost 1 base, V lost 3 bases, and 5 bases had no gene match. The CDR3 loop spans 15 amino acids.

Worth noting for this clonotype: One end of the junction does not line up with germline, which may come from a read error. The chain links TRBV28 to TRBJ1-6; no clear D gene. The CDR3 loop spans 13 amino acids. The germline gives CDR1 MDHEN, CDR2 SYDVKM. The CDR3 coding sequence is TGTGCCAGCATTGGGCAGTTAAATTCATCCCTCCACTTT. Protein product: CASIGQLNSSLHF. Full variable domain (remainder filled in from reference TRBV28 and TRBJ1-6): DVKVTQSSRYLVKRTGEKVFLECVQDMDHENMFWYRQDPGLGLRLIYFSYDVKMKEKGDIPEGYSVSREKKERFSLILESASTNQTSMYLCASIGQLNSSLHFGNGTRLTVT.

The chain uses TRBV20-1 and TRBJ2-2; no reliable D call. The CDR3 is 15 residues long. V shed 0 bases and J shed 8 bases, with 16 bases lying between them. CDR1 is DFQATT and CDR2 is SNEGSKA in the germline V gene (reference sequence). The CDR3 protein is CSARDTNGRSGELFF. The CDR3 region has the DNA TGCAGTGCTAGAGATACCAACGGAAGATCAGGGGAGCTGTTTTTT.

This clonotype was found many times. This rearrangement joins TRBV7-2 to TRBJ2-4; D unclear. V shed 5 bases and J shed 6 bases, with 8 bases lying between them. Germline lookup yields CDR1 SGHTA and CDR2 FQGNSA. The CDR3 consists of 12 residues. CDR3 sequence reads: CASSVPRNIQYF. CDR3 coding DNA: TGTGCCAGCAGCGTCCCCAGAAACATTCAGTACTTC.

The rearrangement joins TRBV6-2 or TRBV6-3 to TRBJ2-5; D assignment may be TRBD1 or TRBD2 (5 bases each). Per germline, CDR1 MNHEY and CDR2 SVGEGT. This CDR3 spans 14 amino acids. Trimming shortened V by 2 bases and J by 1 base, and 8 bases separated the two germline ends. CDR3 residues: CASSYTGRQETQYF. The CDR3 DNA follows: TGTGCCAGCAGTTACACGGGGCGCCAAGAGACCCAGTACTTC.